This TCR beta chain stems from a study of T-cell reconstitution after alpha-beta-depleted transplantation in children. Germline lookup yields CDR1 SNHLY and CDR2 FYNNEI. Trimming took 4 bases from V and 4 from J, leaving 13 bases between them. This CDR3 is built from 14 residues. The authors prepared the TCRbeta library with unique molecular identifiers. TCRdb re-called the PCR reads with MiXCR, one entry per CDR3 protein. The sample lists 45,000 to 70,000 distinct CDR3 sequences, 35% to 55% occurring once. J is TRBJ2-5 and V is TRBV2; the D is unclear. The starting material was PBMCs, mostly from graft donor cells, obtained 360 days after TCRalphabeta/CD19-depleted stem cell transplant. The clonotype was recovered from a male patient younger than 18 who had a stem cell transplant for acute lymphoblastic leukemia, so the T cells may come from the graft donor. Written as DNA, the CDR3 is TGTGCCAGCAGTGGTCCAGGCTATGGAGAGACCCAGTACTTC. Translating it yields CASSGPGYGETQYF.